The 30 T cell receptor beta chains below were found in one sample sequenced in a study of cytomegalovirus exposure and HLA in healthy donors. This table comes from immunoSEQ multiplex PCR, and its TCRdb copy is limited to in-frame clones, with some not included. Among about 180,000 clones listed, 85% were seen once. Sequencing input: PBMCs. These TCRs come from a man between 18 and 29 years old in good health and CMV-seropositive.

V usage is TRBV19 and J usage is TRBJ2-1, with D possibly TRBD2 on 6 matching bases. This CDR3 has 15 amino acids. The germline V gene has CDR1 LNHDA and CDR2 SQIVND (reference sequence). V was pared by 6 bases and J by 3 bases, with 15 bases between. Here the CDR3 reads CASSSNGGYYNEQFF. CDR3 DNA: TGTGCCAGTAGCTCTAACGGGGGTTACTACAATGAGCAGTTCTTC.

This clone turned up a few times. The CDR3 coding sequence is TGTGCCAGCAGCGTAGGGACAGGGGGTAGGGCGGAGACCCAGTACTTC. Translated: CASSVGTGGRAETQYF. The J gene is TRBJ2-5, the V gene TRBV9; 10 positions agree with TRBD1. Per germline, CDR1 SGDLS and CDR2 YYNGEE. The CDR3 loop spans 16 amino acids. J was trimmed by 5 bases and V by 0 bases; bases with no gene match: 7. Looking up the rest from reference TRBV9 and TRBJ2-5 gives the full variable domain: DSGVTQTPKHLITATGQRVTLRCSPRSGDLSVYWYQQSLDQGLQFLIQYYNGEERAKGNILERFSAQQFPDLHSELNLSSLELGDSALYFCASSVGTGGRAETQYFGPGTRLLVL.

The chain links TRBV7-9 to TRBJ1-1; 8 nucleotides align to TRBD1. The CDR3 spans 15 residues. V lost 4 bases, J lost 6 bases, and 10 bases stayed unmatched. Germline V gene data show CDR1 as SEHNR and CDR2 as FQNEAQ (reference sequence). DNA of the CDR3: TGTGCCAGCAGCTCCGACAGGGGTGGGGTGGCTGAAGCTTTCTTT. Residues: CASSSDRGGVAEAFF.

The chain couples TRBV9 to TRBJ2-7, with a tentative D call TRBD2 (5 bases). The CDR3 has 14 residues. Germline V gene lookup returns CDR1 SGDLS and CDR2 YYNGEE. The ends were cut back, 4 bases at V and 2 bases at J, with 13 bases in the middle. The CDR3 spells CASSLGGGTYEQYF. CDR3 nucleotides: TGTGCCAGCAGCCTGGGCGGAGGAACCTACGAGCAGTACTTC.

This clone was observed once. As DNA, the CDR3 is TGTGCCAGCAGCCAAGATATGAGCGGTACCGGTTTAGACAATGAGCAGTTCTTC. It specifies CASSQDMSGTGLDNEQFF. The rearrangement uses TRBV14 and TRBJ2-1, with D perhaps TRBD2 (5 bases). The length of the CDR3 is 18 residues. CDR1 and CDR2 from the germline V gene are SGHDN and FVKESK. V was pared by 0 bases and J by 5 bases, with 20 bases between.

The chain links TRBV2 to TRBJ2-6; perhaps TRBD2 as D (6 bases). V dropped 5 bases and J dropped 2 bases, with 19 bases sitting between them. The length of the CDR3 is 18 residues. Germline V gene sequence: CDR1 SNHLY, CDR2 FYNNEI. The CDR3 sequence: CASSPASTKRAGANVLTF. The CDR3 DNA reads TGTGCCAGCAGTCCCGCGTCGACTAAGCGGGCTGGGGCCAACGTCCTGACTTTC.

The chain uses TRBV5-1 and TRBJ1-2; the match to TRBD1 covers 8 bases. The CDR3 extends over 14 amino acids. Germline CDR1 reads SGHRS; CDR2 reads YFSETQ. V shed 2 bases, J shed 6 bases, and the junction held 6 bases outside the gene matches. The CDR3 is CASSLSTGEDGYTF. Written as DNA, the CDR3 is TGCGCCAGCAGCTTATCGACAGGGGAGGATGGCTACACCTTC.

The chain couples TRBV6-1 to TRBJ2-1; 9 bases align to TRBD1. With V trimmed by 0 bases and J by 5 bases, 8 bases remained unmatched. The CDR3 consists of 17 residues. Germline CDR1 is MNHNS and CDR2 is SASEGT. The CDR3 reads CASSEARWTGADNEQFF. DNA for the CDR3: TGTGCCAGCAGTGAAGCGCGCTGGACAGGGGCCGACAATGAGCAGTTCTTC.

The rearrangement joins TRBV6-6 to TRBJ1-2; 8 bases fit TRBD1. The CDR3 sequence is 16 residues long. Germline loops: CDR1 MNHNY, CDR2 SVGAGI (reference sequence). V was clipped by 7 bases and J by 5 bases; unmatched bases: 15. The CDR3 nucleotides are TGTGCCAGCATCGTGGACAGGGCCCACCTTCTATATGGCTACACCTTC. Its protein product is CASIVDRAHLLYGYTF.

This clone was observed a single time. The genes are TRBV7-9 and TRBJ2-7, with 9 nucleotides matching TRBD1. The trim removed 3 bases at V and 6 bases at J, leaving 9 bases unmatched. The CDR3 extends over 15 amino acids. Germline CDR1 reads SEHNR; CDR2 reads FQNEAQ (reference sequence). CDR3 residues: CASSFGTGLTVEQYF. In DNA, the CDR3 is TGTGCCAGCAGCTTCGGGACAGGGCTTACGGTCGAGCAGTACTTC.

CDR3: CASSEQGVEEKLFF. In nucleotides, the CDR3 is TGTGCCAGCAGTGAGCAGGGTGTGGAGGAAAAACTGTTTTTT. J is TRBJ1-4 and V is TRBV28; perhaps TRBD1 as D (5 bases). Germline CDR1 reads MDHEN; CDR2 reads SYDVKM. The V end lost 5 bases, the J end lost 8 bases, and 15 bases lay between the germline ends. The CDR3 has 14 residues.

V is TRBV5-6 and J is TRBJ1-2; possibly TRBD1 for D (6 bases). Germline CDR1 SGHDT, CDR2 YYEEEE. This CDR3 has 15 residues. Trimming left V 0 bases short and J 4 bases short, with 13 bases between. The CDR3 DNA reads TGTGCCAGCAGCTTGGCCCTAACAGGGCCCTATGGCTACACCTTC. Translated: CASSLALTGPYGYTF.

CDR3 coding DNA: TGTGCCAACCCCAAAGGGAGGGGGGCTGTCACAGATACGCAGTATTTT. This gives the protein CANPKGRGAVTDTQYF. The chain joins TRBV21-1 to TRBJ2-3; no DNA check was done on the table's D call, TRBD2. TRBV21-1 has pseudogene status. The CDR3 contains 16 residues.

CDR3 bases: TGTGCCAGCAGTTACGGGGGGACAGGGAATGAAAAACTGTTTTTT. Translating it yields CASSYGGTGNEKLFF. The chain carries TRBV6-5 and TRBJ1-4; 9 nucleotides align to TRBD1. The CDR3 spans 15 residues. Germline loops: CDR1 MNHEY, CDR2 SVGAGI. Trimming took 2 bases from V and 5 from J; bases not matched to a gene: 3.

This chain links TRBV9 with TRBJ2-7; the D gene is possibly TRBD2 (5 bases). Trimming left V 6 bases short and J 5 bases short, with 12 bases between. This CDR3 spans 12 amino acids. The germline V gene has CDR1 SGDLS and CDR2 YYNGEE. The CDR3 loop is CASKGAGDEQYF. DNA of the CDR3: TGTGCCAGCAAGGGAGCCGGGGACGAGCAGTACTTC.

The rearrangement uses TRBV11-2 and TRBJ1-1; D perhaps matches TRBD1 (5 bases). Germline V gene sequence: CDR1 SGHAT, CDR2 FQNNGV. The CDR3 length is 14 residues. Deletions cut 7 bases from V and 7 bases from J, with 19 bases between. The CDR3 here is CASTPEARGSEAFF. The CDR3 DNA reads TGTGCCAGCACCCCAGAGGCGCGGGGCAGTGAAGCTTTCTTT.

CDR3 amino acids: CASSEGQGFYGYTF. CDR3 in DNA: TGTGCCAGCAGTGAGGGACAGGGTTTCTATGGCTACACCTTC. The rearrangement links TRBV2 to TRBJ1-2; TRBD1 agrees at 9 bases. With 3 bases clipped from V and 4 bases from J, the junction kept 3 bases outside the gene matches. CDR3 length equals 14 residues. Germline loops: CDR1 SNHLY, CDR2 FYNNEI.

The V gene is TRBV28, the J gene TRBJ1-1; 7 bases fit TRBD1. The CDR3 is 14 residues long. The trim removed 9 bases at V and 1 base at J, leaving 8 bases unmatched. The germline gives CDR1 MDHEN, CDR2 SYDVKM. CDR3 amino acids: CASATGTANTEAFF. DNA for the CDR3: TGTGCCAGTGCCACCGGGACAGCGAACACTGAAGCTTTCTTT.

The chain is built from TRBV5-4 and TRBJ2-3, with 7 bases identical to TRBD1. The ends lost 0 bases at V and 2 bases at J; junction bases unmatched: 6. The V gene's germline CDR1 is SGHNT and CDR2 YYREEE (reference sequence). The length of the CDR3 is 16 residues. For the CDR3, the DNA is TGTGCCAGCAGCTTGGGACAGGGTTCCCACACAGATACGCAGTATTTT. It is translated as CASSLGQGSHTDTQYF. Filled out from reference TRBV5-4 and TRBJ2-3, the complete variable domain reads ETGVTQSPTHLIKTRGQQVTLRCSSQSGHNTVSWYQQALGQGPQFIFQYYREEENGRGNFPPRFSGLQFPNYSSELNVNALELDDSALYLCASSLGQGSHTDTQYFGPGTRLTVL.

This clone came up a few times. The chain joins TRBV19 to TRBJ2-7; TRBD2 is a possible D gene (5 bases). V was shortened by 3 bases and J by 4 bases, with 7 bases between the two germline ends. The CDR3 sequence is 12 residues long. CDR1 and CDR2 from the germline V gene are LNHDA and SQIVND (reference sequence). CDR3 DNA: TGTGCCAGTAGTATCGGGAAGTACGAGCAGTACTTC. This gives the protein CASSIGKYEQYF.

The V and J genes are TRBV13 and TRBJ1-1, with TRBD1 matching 7 bases. Germline CDR1 PRHDT, CDR2 FYEKMQ (reference sequence). With V trimmed by 0 bases and J by 1 base, 5 bases remained unmatched. The CDR3 is 16 residues long. Here the CDR3 reads CASSLGAGTANTEAFF. The CDR3 DNA reads as TGTGCCAGCAGCTTAGGGGCCGGGACAGCGAACACTGAAGCTTTCTTT.

V gene TRBV9 combines with J gene TRBJ2-2; 10 positions agree with TRBD2. J was trimmed by 4 bases and V by 0 bases; bases with no gene match: 3. The CDR3 has 16 residues. Germline CDR1 reads SGDLS; CDR2 reads YYNGEE. CDR3 nucleotide sequence: TGTGCCAGCAGCGTAGAGTTAGCGGGAGGCACCGGGGAGCTGTTTTTT. The encoded protein is CASSVELAGGTGELFF.

The chain uses TRBV6-1 and TRBJ2-7; D is possibly TRBD2 (6 bases). The V end lost 1 base, the J end lost 7 bases, and 14 bases lay between the germline ends. The germline V gene encodes CDR1 MNHNS and CDR2 SASEGT. CDR3 length: 14 amino acids. CDR3 in DNA: TGTGCCAGCAGTGAAGGGGGACTTGCGGGGGAGCAGTACTTC. Translated, it gives CASSEGGLAGEQYF.

The chain couples TRBV6-1 to TRBJ2-7; no firm D call. Germline V lookup: CDR1 MNHNS, CDR2 SASEGT. This CDR3 has 11 amino acids. The ends were cut back, 5 bases at V and 6 bases at J, with 8 bases in the middle. The CDR3 spells CASSYHSEQYF. CDR3 DNA: TGTGCCAGCAGTTACCACTCCGAGCAGTACTTC.

The gene calls are TRBV10-3 and TRBJ2-7, with 8 bases that match TRBD2. The germline V gene has CDR1 ENHRY and CDR2 SYGVKD. This CDR3 spans 14 amino acids. The V segment lost 3 bases and the J segment 3 bases; nucleotides outside the gene matches: 4. Here the CDR3 DNA reads TGTGCCATCAGTGATAATCTAGCGGGCTACGAGCAGTACTTC. Residues: CAISDNLAGYEQYF.

This chain joins TRBV10-3 and TRBJ2-3; 7 nucleotides line up with TRBD2. Germline trimming cut 6 bases from V and 2 bases from J; bases unmatched to any gene: 8. CDR3 length: 15 residues. Per germline, CDR1 ENHRY and CDR2 SYGVKD. The CDR3 reads CAIRPGLEATDTQYF. CDR3 bases: TGTGCCATCAGACCTGGACTAGAGGCCACAGATACGCAGTATTTT.

As for this clone: At the DNA level, this CDR3 is encoded by other sequences in the same sample as well. This chain links TRBV19 with TRBJ2-7, with 7 nucleotides matching TRBD1. Germline CDR1 reads LNHDA; CDR2 reads SQIVND (reference sequence). V dropped 3 bases and J dropped 5; count of bases not matched to a gene: 7. This CDR3 has 14 residues. CDR3 nucleotide sequence: TGTGCCAGTAGTATCCGGCCAGGGGGTCACGAGCAGTACTTC. It specifies CASSIRPGGHEQYF.

This clone has just a few counts. The chain is built from TRBV5-6 and TRBJ2-1; D perhaps matches TRBD2 (5 bases). CDR3 length equals 17 residues. Germline loops: CDR1 SGHDT, CDR2 YYEEEE. V lost 2 bases and J 1 base, leaving 16 bases between the germline ends. The CDR3 sequence is CASSLETWRNSYNEQFF. CDR3 bases: TGTGCCAGCAGCTTAGAAACGTGGAGGAATTCCTACAATGAGCAGTTCTTC.

This sequence joins TRBV11-2 and TRBJ1-1, with D possibly TRBD1 on 6 matching bases. The ends were cut back, 3 bases at V and 5 bases at J, with 13 bases in the middle. Germline CDR1 SGHAT, CDR2 FQNNGV. There are 14 residues in the CDR3. CDR3 nucleotide sequence: TGTGCCAGCAGCTTTCGGACAGCTCAGACTGAAGCTTTCTTT. Encoded protein: CASSFRTAQTEAFF.

V is TRBV4-2 and J is TRBJ1-2; D is possibly TRBD1 (6 bases). The V and J ends lost 3 bases and 2 bases respectively, with 10 bases between them. Germline CDR1 LGHNA, CDR2 YNFKEQ. This CDR3 has 14 residues. The CDR3 DNA sequence: TGTGCCAGCAGCCAGGGGGGGCCGAACTATGGCTACACCTTC. As protein: CASSQGGPNYGYTF.